Presented here are 2 T cell receptor beta chains from one specimen sequenced in a study of blood T cell repertoires in COVID-19. Repertoires were generated with immunoSEQ multiplex PCR, while TCRdb's copy carries only in-frame clones and drops some. The sample yields about 30,000 clones, 85% to 95% seen once. Source material: peripheral blood. All receptors derive from a man in his 60s with active or convalescent COVID-19.

This clone was seen only once. The chain carries TRBV7-6 and TRBJ2-3; D is possibly TRBD2 (7 bases). CDR3 length: 15 amino acids. In germline, CDR1 is SGHVS, CDR2 FNYEAQ. V was pared by 2 bases and J by 6 bases, with 15 bases between. CDR3 sequence: CASSLSGGLGDTQYF. DNA of the CDR3: TGTGCCAGCAGCTTATCGGGGGGCCTCGGGGATACGCAGTATTTT.

Note on this clone: In this CDR3 the conserved last residue, phenylalanine or tryptophan, is missing, so a read error is likely. Because the CDR3's place on the DNA is in doubt, the DNA is left out and the CDR3 is given as listed by TCRdb. CDR3 amino acids: CASITDTGDL. The rearrangement joins TRBV12-3 or TRBV12-4 to TRBJ1-2. The CDR3 comprises 10 residues, both ends counted.